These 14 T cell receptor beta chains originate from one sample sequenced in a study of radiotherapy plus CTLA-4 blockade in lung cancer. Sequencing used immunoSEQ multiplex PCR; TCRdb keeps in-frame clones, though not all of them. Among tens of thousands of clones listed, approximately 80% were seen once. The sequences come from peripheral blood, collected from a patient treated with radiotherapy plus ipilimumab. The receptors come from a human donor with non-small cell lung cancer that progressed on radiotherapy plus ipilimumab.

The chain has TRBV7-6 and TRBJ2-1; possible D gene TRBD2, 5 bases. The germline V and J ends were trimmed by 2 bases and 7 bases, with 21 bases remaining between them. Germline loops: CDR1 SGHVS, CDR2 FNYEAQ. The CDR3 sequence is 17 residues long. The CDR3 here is CASSLTPMGATRNEQFF. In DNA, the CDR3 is TGTGCCAGCAGCTTAACCCCTATGGGAGCCACGAGGAATGAGCAGTTCTTC.

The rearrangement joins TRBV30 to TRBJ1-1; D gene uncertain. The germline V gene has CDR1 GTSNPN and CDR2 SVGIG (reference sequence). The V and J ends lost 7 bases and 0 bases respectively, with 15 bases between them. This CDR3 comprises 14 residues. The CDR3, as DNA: TGTGCCTCCCACTTAGAAGATTTGAACACTGAAGCTTTCTTT. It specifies CASHLEDLNTEAFF.

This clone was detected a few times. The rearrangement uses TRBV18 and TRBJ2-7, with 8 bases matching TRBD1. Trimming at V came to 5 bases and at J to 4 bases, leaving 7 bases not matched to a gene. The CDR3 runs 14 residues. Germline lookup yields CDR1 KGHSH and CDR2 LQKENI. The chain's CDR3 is CASSTGQGPYEQYV. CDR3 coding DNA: TGTGCCAGCTCAACAGGACAGGGCCCATACGAGCAGTACGTC.

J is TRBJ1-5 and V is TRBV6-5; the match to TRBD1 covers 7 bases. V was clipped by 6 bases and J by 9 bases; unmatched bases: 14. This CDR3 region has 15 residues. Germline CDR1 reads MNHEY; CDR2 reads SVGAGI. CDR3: CASRDRGGSGGPQHF. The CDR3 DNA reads TGTGCCAGCAGGGATCGAGGGGGCTCTGGTGGGCCCCAGCATTTT.

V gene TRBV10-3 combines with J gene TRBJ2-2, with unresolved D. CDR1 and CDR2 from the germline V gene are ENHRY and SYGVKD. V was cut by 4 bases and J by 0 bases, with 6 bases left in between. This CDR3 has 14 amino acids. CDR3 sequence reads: CAISVSTNTGELFF. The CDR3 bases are TGTGCCATCAGTGTGTCAACGAACACCGGGGAGCTGTTTTTT.

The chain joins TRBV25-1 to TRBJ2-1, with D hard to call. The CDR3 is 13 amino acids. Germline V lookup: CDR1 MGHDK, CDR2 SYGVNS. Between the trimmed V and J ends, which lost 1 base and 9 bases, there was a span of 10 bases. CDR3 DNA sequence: TGTGCCAGCAGTGAATTAACTCTGGGTGAGCAGTTCTTC. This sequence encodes CASSELTLGEQFF.

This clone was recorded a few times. The CDR3 nucleotides read TGTGCCGCAGGGACTAGCGGGACTTACAATGAGCAGTTCTTC. This translates into CAAGTSGTYNEQFF. The gene calls are TRBV6-1 and TRBJ2-1; TRBD2 aligns across 13 bases. Trimming took 11 bases from V and 4 from J; bases not matched to a gene: 5. The CDR3 runs 14 residues. Germline-derived CDR1 and CDR2 are MNHNS and SASEGT.

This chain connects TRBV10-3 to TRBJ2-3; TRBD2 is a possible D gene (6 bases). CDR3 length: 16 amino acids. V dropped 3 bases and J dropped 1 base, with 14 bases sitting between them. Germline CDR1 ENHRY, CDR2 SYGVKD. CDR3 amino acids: CAISDGELAGTDTQYF. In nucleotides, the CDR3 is TGTGCCATCAGTGACGGCGAACTAGCTGGCACAGATACGCAGTATTTT.

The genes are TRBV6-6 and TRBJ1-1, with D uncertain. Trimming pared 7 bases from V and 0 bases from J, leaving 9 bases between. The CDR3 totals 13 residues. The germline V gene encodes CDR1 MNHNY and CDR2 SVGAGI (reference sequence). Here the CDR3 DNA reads TGTGCCAGCACTGACACGATGAACACTGAAGCTTTCTTT. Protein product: CASTDTMNTEAFF.

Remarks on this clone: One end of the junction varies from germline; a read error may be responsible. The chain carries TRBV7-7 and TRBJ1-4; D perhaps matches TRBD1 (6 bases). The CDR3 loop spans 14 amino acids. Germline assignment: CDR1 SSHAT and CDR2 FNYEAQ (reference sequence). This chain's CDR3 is CASSLAGAGSKLFF. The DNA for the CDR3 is TGTGCTAGCAGCTTAGCAGGGGCAGGGAGTAAACTGTTTTTT.

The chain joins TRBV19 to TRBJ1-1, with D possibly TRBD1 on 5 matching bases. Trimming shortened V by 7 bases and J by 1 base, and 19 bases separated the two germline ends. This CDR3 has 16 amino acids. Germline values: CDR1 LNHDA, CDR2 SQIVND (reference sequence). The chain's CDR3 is CASKSGVLGPNTEAFF. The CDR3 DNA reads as TGTGCCAGTAAGTCGGGAGTTTTGGGGCCGAACACTGAAGCTTTCTTT.

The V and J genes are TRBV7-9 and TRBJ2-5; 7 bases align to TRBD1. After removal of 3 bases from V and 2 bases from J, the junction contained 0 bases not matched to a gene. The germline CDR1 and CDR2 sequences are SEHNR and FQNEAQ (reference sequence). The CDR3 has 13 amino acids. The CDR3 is CASSLGQQETQYF. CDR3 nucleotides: TGTGCCAGCAGCTTGGGACAGCAAGAGACCCAGTACTTC.

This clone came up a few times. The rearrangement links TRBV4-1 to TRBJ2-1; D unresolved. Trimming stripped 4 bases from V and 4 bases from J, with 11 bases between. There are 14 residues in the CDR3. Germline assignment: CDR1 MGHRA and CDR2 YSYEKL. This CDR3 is CASSPLPAYNEQFF. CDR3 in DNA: TGCGCCAGCAGCCCCCTGCCCGCTTACAATGAGCAGTTCTTC.

DNA of the CDR3: TGTGCCAGCAGCGCTAACTTCAGGGCTGGGGAGACCCAGTACTTC. This codes for CASSANFRAGETQYF. The V gene is TRBV9, the J gene TRBJ2-5; TRBD1 might be the D (5 bases). The germline V and J ends were trimmed by 3 bases and 5 bases, with 17 bases remaining between them. The CDR3 length is 15 residues. CDR1 and CDR2 (germline): SGDLS, YYNGEE.